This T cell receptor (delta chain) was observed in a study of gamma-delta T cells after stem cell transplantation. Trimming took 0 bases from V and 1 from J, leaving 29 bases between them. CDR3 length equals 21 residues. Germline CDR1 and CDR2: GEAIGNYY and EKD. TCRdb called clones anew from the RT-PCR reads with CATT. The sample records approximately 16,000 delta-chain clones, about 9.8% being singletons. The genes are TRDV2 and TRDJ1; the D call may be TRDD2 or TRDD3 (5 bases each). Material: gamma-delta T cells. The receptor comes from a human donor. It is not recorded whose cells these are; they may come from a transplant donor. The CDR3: CACDTVEYHLPTGVLTDKLIF. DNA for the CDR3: TGTGCCTGTGACACCGTTGAGTACCACCTGCCTACTGGTGTACTCACCGATAAACTCATCTTT.